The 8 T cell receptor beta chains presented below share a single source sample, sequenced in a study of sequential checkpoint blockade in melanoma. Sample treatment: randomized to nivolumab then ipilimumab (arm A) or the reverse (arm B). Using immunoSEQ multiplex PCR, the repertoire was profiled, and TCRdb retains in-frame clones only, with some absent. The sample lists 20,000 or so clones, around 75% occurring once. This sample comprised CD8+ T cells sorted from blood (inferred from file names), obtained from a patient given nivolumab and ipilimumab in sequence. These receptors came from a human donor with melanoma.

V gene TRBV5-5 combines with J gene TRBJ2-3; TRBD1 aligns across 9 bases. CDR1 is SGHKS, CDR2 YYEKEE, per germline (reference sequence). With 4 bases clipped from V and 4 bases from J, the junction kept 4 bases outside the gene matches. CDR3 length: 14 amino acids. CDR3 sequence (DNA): TGTGCCAGCAGCCTTGGACAGGGGCCAGATACGCAGTATTTT. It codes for CASSLGQGPDTQYF.

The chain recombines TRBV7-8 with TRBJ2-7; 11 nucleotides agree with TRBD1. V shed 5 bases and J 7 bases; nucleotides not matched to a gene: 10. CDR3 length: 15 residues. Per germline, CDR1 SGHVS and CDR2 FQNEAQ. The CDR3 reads CASSGRTGGGGEQYF. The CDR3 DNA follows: TGTGCCAGCAGCGGGCGGACAGGGGGCGGGGGTGAGCAGTACTTC.

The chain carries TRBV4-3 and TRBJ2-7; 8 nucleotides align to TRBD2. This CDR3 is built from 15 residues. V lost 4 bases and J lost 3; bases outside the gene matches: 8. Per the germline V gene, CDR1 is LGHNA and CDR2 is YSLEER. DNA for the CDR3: TGCGCCAGCAGCCCCCGGGTAGCGGGGATCTACGAGCAGTACTTC. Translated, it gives CASSPRVAGIYEQYF.

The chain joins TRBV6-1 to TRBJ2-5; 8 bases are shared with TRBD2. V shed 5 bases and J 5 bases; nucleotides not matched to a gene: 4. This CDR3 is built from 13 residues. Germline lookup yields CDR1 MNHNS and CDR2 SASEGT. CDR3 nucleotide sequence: TGTGCCAGCAGTCGGACTAGCATCGAGACCCAGTACTTC. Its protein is CASSRTSIETQYF.

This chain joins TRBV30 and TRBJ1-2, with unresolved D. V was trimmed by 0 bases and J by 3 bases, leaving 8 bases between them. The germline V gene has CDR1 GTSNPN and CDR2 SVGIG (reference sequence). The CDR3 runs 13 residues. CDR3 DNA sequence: TGTGCCTGGAGTGTGTTATCTTACTATGGCTACACCTTC. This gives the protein CAWSVLSYYGYTF.

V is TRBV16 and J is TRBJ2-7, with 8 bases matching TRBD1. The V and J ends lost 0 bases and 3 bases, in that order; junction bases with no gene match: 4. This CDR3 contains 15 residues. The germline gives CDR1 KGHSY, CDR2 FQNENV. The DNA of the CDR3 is TGTGCCAGCAGCCAATCGGACAGGGCCAACTACGAGCAGTACTTC. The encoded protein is CASSQSDRANYEQYF. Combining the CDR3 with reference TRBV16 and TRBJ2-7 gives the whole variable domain GEEVAQTPKHLVRGEGQKAKLYCAPIKGHSYVFWYQQVLKNEFKFLISFQNENVFDETGMPKERFSAKCLPNSPCSLEIQATKLEDSAVYFCASSQSDRANYEQYFGPGTRLTVT.

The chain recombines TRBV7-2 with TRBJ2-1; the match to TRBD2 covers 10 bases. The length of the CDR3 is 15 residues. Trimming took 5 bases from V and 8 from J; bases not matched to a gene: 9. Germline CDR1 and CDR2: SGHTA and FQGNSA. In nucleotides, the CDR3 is TGTGCCAGCAGCACGCTAGCGGGAGTGGGGGATGAGCAGTTCTTC. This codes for CASSTLAGVGDEQFF. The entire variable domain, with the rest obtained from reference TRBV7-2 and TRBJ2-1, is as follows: GAGVSQSPSNKVTEKGKDVELRCDPISGHTALYWYRQSLGQGLEFLIYFQGNSAPDKSGLPSDRFSAERTGGSVSTLTIQRTQQEDSAVYLCASSTLAGVGDEQFFGPGTRLTVL.

CDR3 sequence (DNA): TGTGCCAGCAGCTTGGAGTCAGGGGGCGTATACACTGAAGCTTTCTTT. It yields the protein CASSLESGGVYTEAFF. The V gene is TRBV5-5, the J gene TRBJ1-1; 8 bases fit TRBD1. The CDR3 is 16 amino acids. Germline V CDR1 and CDR2: SGHKS, YYEKEE (reference sequence). V lost 0 bases, J lost 3 bases, and 7 bases stayed unmatched. Using reference TRBV5-5 and TRBJ1-1 for the parts outside the CDR3, the full variable domain is DAGVTQSPTHLIKTRGQQVTLRCSPISGHKSVSWYQQVLGQGPQFIFQYYEKEERGRGNFPDRFSARQFPNYSSELNVNALLLGDSALYLCASSLESGGVYTEAFFGQGTRLTVV.